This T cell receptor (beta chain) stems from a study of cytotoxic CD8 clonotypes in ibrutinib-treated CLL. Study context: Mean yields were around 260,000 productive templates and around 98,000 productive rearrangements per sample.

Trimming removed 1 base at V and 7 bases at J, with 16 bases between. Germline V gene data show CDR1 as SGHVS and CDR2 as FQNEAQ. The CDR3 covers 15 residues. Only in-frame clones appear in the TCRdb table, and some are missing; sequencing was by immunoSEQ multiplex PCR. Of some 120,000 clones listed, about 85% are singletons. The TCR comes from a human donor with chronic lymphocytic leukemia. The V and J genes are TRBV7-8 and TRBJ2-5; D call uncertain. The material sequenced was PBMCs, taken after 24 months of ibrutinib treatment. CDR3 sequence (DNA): TGTGCCAGCAGCTTAGAGGGCAACTACCCAGGGACCCAGTACTTC. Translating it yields CASSLEGNYPGTQYF.